This record concerns one T cell receptor (beta chain) sequence. The data belong to a study of response to subunit inactivated influenza vaccine. The V gene end was trimmed by 0 bases and the J gene end by 7 bases; junction bases not matched to a gene: 7. CDR1 is LGHNA, CDR2 YNFKEQ, per germline. The CDR3 covers 15 residues. TCRdb independently ran MiXCR on the RT-PCR reads; one entry per CDR3 protein. Here the sample spans 860,000 or so distinct CDR3 sequences, 21% being singletons. This receptor was taken from a man aged 45-65 years who received an inactivated influenza vaccine. This sample comprised PBMCs from blood, obtained 5 to 6 days after vaccination. This chain uses TRBV4-2 with TRBJ2-5; 8 bases line up with TRBD2. Here the CDR3 DNA reads TGTGCCAGCAGCCAAGATGTCAGCGGGAGAGGGACCCAGTACTTC. This codes for CASSQDVSGRGTQYF.